This entry lists 8 T cell receptor beta chains sequenced from one sample in a study of T-cell reconstitution after alpha-beta-depleted transplantation in children. Unique molecular identifiers tagged the TCRbeta library. TCRdb processed the PCR reads anew with MiXCR; each CDR3 protein has one entry. The table has a few hundred thousand distinct CDR3 sequences, approximately 7% seen once. The specimen comprised PBMCs, sampled before TCRalphabeta/CD19-depleted stem cell transplant. The receptors come from a boy aged 2 to 10 with acute lymphoblastic leukemia, due to receive a stem cell transplant.

This clonotype was found many times. V and J are TRBV5-4 and TRBJ2-7; no firm D call. The CDR3 totals 13 residues. Germline lookup yields CDR1 SGHNT and CDR2 YYREEE (reference sequence). Trimming took off 2 bases at V and 2 bases at J, with 8 bases between the two ends. The CDR3 nucleotides read TGTGCCAGCAGCTTCGGATATACCTACGAGCAGTACTTC. Residues: CASSFGYTYEQYF.

The chain uses TRBV20-1 and TRBJ2-7, with a tentative D call TRBD1 (5 bases). The CDR3 runs to 12 residues. Germline assignment: CDR1 DFQATT and CDR2 SNEGSKA (reference sequence). Trimming stripped 6 bases from V and 6 bases from J, with 15 bases between. The CDR3 protein is CSAIEGVLEQYF. CDR3 nucleotides: TGCAGTGCCATCGAAGGGGTCCTCGAGCAGTACTTC.

This clonotype was observed at least ten times. The J gene is TRBJ2-1, the V gene TRBV6-2 or TRBV6-3; D unresolved. V lost 8 bases and J lost 6, with 5 bases in between. Germline-derived CDR1 and CDR2 are MNHEY and SVGEGT. This CDR3 spans 10 amino acids. The CDR3 reads CASGRNEQFF. CDR3 nucleotide sequence: TGTGCCAGCGGGCGCAATGAGCAGTTCTTC.

This clonotype was detected ten times or more. The chain carries TRBV5-1 and TRBJ2-7; D gene unclear. Germline-derived CDR1 and CDR2 are SGHRS and YFSETQ. The CDR3 is 16 amino acids. The V end lost 5 bases, the J end lost 0 bases, and 18 bases lay between the germline ends. CDR3 sequence: CASREQVAESSYEQYF. The CDR3, as DNA: TGCGCCAGCAGGGAGCAGGTGGCGGAGAGCTCCTACGAGCAGTACTTC.

The chain couples TRBV11-2 to TRBJ2-5, with unresolved D. This CDR3 region has 14 residues. V was cut by 5 bases and J by 2 bases, with 12 bases left in between. CDR1 SGHAT and CDR2 FQNNGV come from the germline V gene. CDR3 coding DNA: TGTGCCAGCAGCCTCGGATCCCGGCAAGAGACCCAGTACTTC. This translates into CASSLGSRQETQYF.

In its sample, this clonotype was seen many times. The rearrangement links TRBV9 to TRBJ2-4, with D tentatively TRBD1 (8 bases). Germline lookup yields CDR1 SGDLS and CDR2 YYNGEE. V lost 4 bases, J lost 8 bases, and 13 bases lay in between. The CDR3 totals 13 residues. CDR3 sequence reads: CASSLTGGDIQYF. CDR3 sequence (DNA): TGTGCCAGCAGCTTAACAGGGGGGGACATTCAGTACTTC.

This clonotype was seen at least ten times. This chain connects TRBV14 to TRBJ1-1; D uncertain. V lost 3 bases to trimming and J lost 11 bases, with 13 bases between them. Germline V CDR1 and CDR2: SGHDN, FVKESK. The CDR3 is made up of 12 amino acids. CDR3 sequence (DNA): TGTGCCAGCAGCCAGAGCCCCGGGCGGGCTTTCTTT. Translation: CASSQSPGRAFF.

The rearrangement joins TRBV7-2 to TRBJ1-5, with a possible D match to TRBD1 (6 bases). The ends were cut back, 1 base at V and 4 bases at J, with 11 bases in the middle. The CDR3 is 15 residues long. Germline CDR1 is SGHTA and CDR2 is FQGNSA. The CDR3 coding sequence is TGTGCCAGCAGCTTAGTAGGGGGGCTTAATCAGCCCCAGCATTTT. Protein sequence: CASSLVGGLNQPQHF.